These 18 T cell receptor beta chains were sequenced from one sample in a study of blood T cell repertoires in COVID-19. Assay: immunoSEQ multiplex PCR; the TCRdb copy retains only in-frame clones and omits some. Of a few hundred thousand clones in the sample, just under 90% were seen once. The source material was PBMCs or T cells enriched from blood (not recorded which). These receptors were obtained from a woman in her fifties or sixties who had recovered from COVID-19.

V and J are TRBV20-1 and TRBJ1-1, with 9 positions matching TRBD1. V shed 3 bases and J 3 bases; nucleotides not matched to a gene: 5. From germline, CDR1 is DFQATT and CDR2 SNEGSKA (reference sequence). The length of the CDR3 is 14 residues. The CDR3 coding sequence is TGCAGTGCTAGTAGGGACAGGGTTTACACTGAAGCTTTCTTT. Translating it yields CSASRDRVYTEAFF.

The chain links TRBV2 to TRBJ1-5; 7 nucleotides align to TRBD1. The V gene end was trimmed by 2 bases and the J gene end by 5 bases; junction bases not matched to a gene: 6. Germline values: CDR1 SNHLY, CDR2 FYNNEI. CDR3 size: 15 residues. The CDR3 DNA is TGTGCCAGCAGTGAATGGGGACAGTTATATCAGCCCCAGCATTTT. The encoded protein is CASSEWGQLYQPQHF.

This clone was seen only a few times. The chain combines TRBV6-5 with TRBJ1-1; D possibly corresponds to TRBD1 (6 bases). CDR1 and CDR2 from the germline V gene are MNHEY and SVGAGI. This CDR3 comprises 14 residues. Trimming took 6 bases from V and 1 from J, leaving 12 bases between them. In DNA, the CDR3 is TGTGCCAGCAGGCCCCAGGGGCAGAACACTGAAGCTTTCTTT. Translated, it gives CASRPQGQNTEAFF.

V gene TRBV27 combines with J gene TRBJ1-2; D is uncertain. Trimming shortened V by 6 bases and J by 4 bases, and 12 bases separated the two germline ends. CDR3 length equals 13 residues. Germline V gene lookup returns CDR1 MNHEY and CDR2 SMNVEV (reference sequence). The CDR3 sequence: CASSFTTGYGYTF. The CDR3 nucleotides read TGTGCCAGCAGCTTTACAACGGGCTATGGCTACACCTTC.

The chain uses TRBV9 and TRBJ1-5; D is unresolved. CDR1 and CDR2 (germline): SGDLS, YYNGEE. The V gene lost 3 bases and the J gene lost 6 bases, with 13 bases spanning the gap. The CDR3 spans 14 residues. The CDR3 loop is CASSGFGSGQPQHF. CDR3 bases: TGTGCCAGCAGCGGTTTTGGGAGCGGTCAGCCCCAGCATTTT. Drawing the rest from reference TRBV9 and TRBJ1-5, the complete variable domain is DSGVTQTPKHLITATGQRVTLRCSPRSGDLSVYWYQQSLDQGLQFLIQYYNGEERAKGNILERFSAQQFPDLHSELNLSSLELGDSALYFCASSGFGSGQPQHFGDGTRLSIL.

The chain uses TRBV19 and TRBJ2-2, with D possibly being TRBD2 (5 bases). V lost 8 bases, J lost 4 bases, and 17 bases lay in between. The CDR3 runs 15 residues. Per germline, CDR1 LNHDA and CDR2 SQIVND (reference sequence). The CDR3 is CASASHGLSTGELFF. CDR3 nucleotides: TGTGCCAGTGCGTCACACGGACTGAGCACCGGGGAGCTGTTTTTT.

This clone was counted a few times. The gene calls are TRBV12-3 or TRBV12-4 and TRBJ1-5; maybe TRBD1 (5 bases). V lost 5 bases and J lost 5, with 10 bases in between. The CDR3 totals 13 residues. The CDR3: CASSRGGYQPQHF. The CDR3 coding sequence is TGTGCCAGCAGTAGGGGAGGGTATCAGCCCCAGCATTTT.

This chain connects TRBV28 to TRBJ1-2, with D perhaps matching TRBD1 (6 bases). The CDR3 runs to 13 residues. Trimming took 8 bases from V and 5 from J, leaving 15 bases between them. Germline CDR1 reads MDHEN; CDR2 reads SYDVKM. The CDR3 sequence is CASSTGTPYGYTF. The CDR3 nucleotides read TGTGCCAGCTCCACAGGGACGCCTTATGGCTACACCTTC.

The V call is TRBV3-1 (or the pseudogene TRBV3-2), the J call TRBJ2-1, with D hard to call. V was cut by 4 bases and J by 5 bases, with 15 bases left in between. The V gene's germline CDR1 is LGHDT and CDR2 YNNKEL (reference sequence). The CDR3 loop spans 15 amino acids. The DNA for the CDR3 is TGTGCCAGCAGCCTATCTACGAGACTGAACAATGAGCAGTTCTTC. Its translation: CASSLSTRLNNEQFF.

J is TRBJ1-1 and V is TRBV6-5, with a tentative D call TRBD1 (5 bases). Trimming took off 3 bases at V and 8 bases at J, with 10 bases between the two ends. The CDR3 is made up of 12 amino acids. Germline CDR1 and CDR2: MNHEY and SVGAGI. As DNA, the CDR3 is TGTGCCAGCAGTTATGGAGGGGTAGAAGCTTTCTTT. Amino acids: CASSYGGVEAFF.

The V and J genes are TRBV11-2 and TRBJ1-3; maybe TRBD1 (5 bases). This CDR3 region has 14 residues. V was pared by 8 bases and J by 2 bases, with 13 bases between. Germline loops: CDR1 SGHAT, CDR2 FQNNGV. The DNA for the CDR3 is TGTGCCAGCGCTAAAGGGGCTGCTGGAAACACCATATATTTT. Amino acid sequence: CASAKGAAGNTIYF.

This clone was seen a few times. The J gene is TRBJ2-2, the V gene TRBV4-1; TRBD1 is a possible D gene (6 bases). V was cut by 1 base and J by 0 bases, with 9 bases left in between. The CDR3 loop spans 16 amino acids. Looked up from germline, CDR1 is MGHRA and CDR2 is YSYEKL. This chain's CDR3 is CASSQVKGANTGELFF. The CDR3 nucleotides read TGCGCCAGCAGCCAAGTTAAGGGGGCGAACACCGGGGAGCTGTTTTTT.

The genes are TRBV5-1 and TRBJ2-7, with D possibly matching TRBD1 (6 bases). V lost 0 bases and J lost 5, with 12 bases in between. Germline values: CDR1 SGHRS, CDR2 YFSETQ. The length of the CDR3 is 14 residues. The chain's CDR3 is CASSLARGSHEQYF. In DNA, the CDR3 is TGCGCCAGCAGCTTGGCCAGGGGTTCCCACGAGCAGTACTTC.

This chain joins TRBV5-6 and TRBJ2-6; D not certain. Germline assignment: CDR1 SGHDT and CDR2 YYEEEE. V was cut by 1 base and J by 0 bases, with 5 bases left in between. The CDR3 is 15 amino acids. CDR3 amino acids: CASSLSVSGANVLTF. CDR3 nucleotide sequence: TGTGCCAGCAGCTTGTCCGTCTCTGGGGCCAACGTCCTGACTTTC.

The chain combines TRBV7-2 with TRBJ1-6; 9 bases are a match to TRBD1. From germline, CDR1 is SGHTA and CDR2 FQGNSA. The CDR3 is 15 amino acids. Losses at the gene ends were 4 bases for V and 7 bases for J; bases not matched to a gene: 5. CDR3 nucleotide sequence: TGTGCCAGCAGCTCCGCCGACAGGGGGAATTCACCCCTCCACTTT. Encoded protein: CASSSADRGNSPLHF. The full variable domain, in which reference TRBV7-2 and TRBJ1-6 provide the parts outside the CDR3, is GAGVSQSPSNKVTEKGKDVELRCDPISGHTALYWYRQSLGQGLEFLIYFQGNSAPDKSGLPSDRFSAERTGGSVSTLTIQRTQQEDSAVYLCASSSADRGNSPLHFGNGTRLTVT.

This CDR3 reads CASSPPPGLAGGPEETQYF. The DNA for the CDR3 is TGTGCCAGCAGCCCTCCCCCGGGACTAGCGGGGGGGCCGGAAGAGACCCAGTACTTC. The chain uses TRBV9 and TRBJ2-5; 16 positions agree with TRBD2. Trimming cost V 4 bases and J 3 bases; bases outside gene matches: 12. The CDR3 is 19 amino acids. Per the germline V gene, CDR1 is SGDLS and CDR2 is YYNGEE.

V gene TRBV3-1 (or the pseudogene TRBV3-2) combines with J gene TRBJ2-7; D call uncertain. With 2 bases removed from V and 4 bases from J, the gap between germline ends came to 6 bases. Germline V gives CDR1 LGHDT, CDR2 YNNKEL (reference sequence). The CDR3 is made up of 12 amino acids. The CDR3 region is CASSQTWYEQYF. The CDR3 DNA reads TGTGCCAGCAGCCAAACATGGTACGAGCAGTACTTC.

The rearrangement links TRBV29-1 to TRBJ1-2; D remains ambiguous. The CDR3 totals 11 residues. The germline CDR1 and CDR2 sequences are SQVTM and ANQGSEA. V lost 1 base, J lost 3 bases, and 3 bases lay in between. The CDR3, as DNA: TGCAGCGTTGAAGGCGACTATGGCTACACCTTC. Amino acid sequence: CSVEGDYGYTF. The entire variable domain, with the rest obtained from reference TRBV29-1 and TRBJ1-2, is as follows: SAVISQKPSRDICQRGTSLTIQCQVDSQVTMMFWYRQQPGQSLTLIATANQGSEATYESGFVIDKFPISRPNLTFSTLTVSNMSPEDSSIYLCSVEGDYGYTFGSGTRLTVV.